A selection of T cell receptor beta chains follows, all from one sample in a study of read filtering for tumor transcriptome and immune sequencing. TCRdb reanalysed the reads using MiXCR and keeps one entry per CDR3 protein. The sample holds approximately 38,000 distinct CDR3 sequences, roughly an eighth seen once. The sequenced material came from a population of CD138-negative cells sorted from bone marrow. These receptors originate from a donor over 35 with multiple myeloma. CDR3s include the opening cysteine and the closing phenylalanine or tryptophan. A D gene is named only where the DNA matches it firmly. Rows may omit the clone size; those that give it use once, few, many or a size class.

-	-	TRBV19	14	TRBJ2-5	TGTGCCAGTAGTATCTGGCAGGGGAGTGAGACCCAGTACTTC	CASSIWQGSETQYF
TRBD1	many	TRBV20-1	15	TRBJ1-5	TGCAGTGCTAGGGTGGAGACAGGGCCCAATCAGCCCCAGCATTTT	CSARVETGPNQPQHF
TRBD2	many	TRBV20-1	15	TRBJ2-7	TGCAGTGCTATCCCGGGACTAGCGGCCTCCTACGAGCAGTACTTC	CSAIPGLAASYEQYF
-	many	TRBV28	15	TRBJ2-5	TGTGCCAGCAGTCCAATGGACTGGAACCAAGAGACCCAGTACTTC	CASSPMDWNQETQYF
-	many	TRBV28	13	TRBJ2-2	TGTGCCAGCAGTTTAGGACACTTCGGGGAGCTGTTTTTT	CASSLGHFGELFF
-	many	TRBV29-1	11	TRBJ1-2	TGCAGCGTTGGTGGGAACTATGGCTACACCTTC	CSVGGNYGYTF
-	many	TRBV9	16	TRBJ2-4	TGTGCCAGCAGCGCCACCGGACAGCTAGCCAAAAACATTCAGTACTTC	CASSATGQLAKNIQYF
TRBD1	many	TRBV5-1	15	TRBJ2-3	TGCGCCAGCTCGACAGGGGGTCCTAGCACAGATACGCAGTATTTT	CASSTGGPSTDTQYF
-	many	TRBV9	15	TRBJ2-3	TGTGCCAGCAGCGTAGATGTCACCTACACAGATACGCAGTATTTT	CASSVDVTYTDTQYF
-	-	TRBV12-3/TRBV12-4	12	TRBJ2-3	TGTGCCAGCATGAGGGCCCCAGATACGCAGTATTTT	CASMRAPDTQYF
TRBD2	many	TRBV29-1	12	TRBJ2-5	TGCAGCGTTGCTGGCGGGAGTACGACCCAGTACTTC	CSVAGGSTTQYF
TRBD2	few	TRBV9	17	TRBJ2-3	TGTGCCAGCAGCCCCCGACTAGCGGGACTATCGGGAGATACGCAGTATTTT	CASSPRLAGLSGDTQYF
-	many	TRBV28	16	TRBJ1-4	TGTGCCAGCAGTTTATTCGGACAGCAAACTAATGAAAAACTGTTTTTT	CASSLFGQQTNEKLFF
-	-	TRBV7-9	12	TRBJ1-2	TGTGCCAACAGCTTAGATGACCATGGCTACACCTTC	CANSLDDHGYTF
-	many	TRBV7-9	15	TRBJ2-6	TGTGCCAGCAGTCCCACCTGGGCCGGGGCCAACGTCCTGACTTTC	CASSPTWAGANVLTF
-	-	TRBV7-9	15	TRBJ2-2	TGTGCCAGCAGCCCCACATCAAATAGTCCCGGGGAGCTGTTTTTT	CASSPTSNSPGELFF
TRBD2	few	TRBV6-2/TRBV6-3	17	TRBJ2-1	TGTGCCAGCAGTCAGGGACTAGCGGGAGGGCCACAGAGCGAGCAGTTCTTC	CASSQGLAGGPQSEQFF
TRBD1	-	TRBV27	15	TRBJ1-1	TGTGCCAGCAGGGGGACAGGGCTTATGAACACTGAAGCTTTCTTT	CASRGTGLMNTEAFF
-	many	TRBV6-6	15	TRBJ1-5	TGTGCCAGCAGTTCCTGGACAGTTATAGATCAGCCCCAGCATTTT	CASSSWTVIDQPQHF
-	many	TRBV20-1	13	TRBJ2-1	TGCAGTGCTACCCCCCCGGGGGCGGGTGAGCAGTTCTTC	CSATPPGAGEQFF
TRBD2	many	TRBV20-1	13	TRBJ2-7	TGCAGTCCTTTAGCGGGAGGGACCTACGAGCAGTACTTC	CSPLAGGTYEQYF
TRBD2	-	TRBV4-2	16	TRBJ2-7	TGTGCCAGCAGCCAACTCCCAGCTAGCGGGAGCGGGGAGCAGTACTTC	CASSQLPASGSGEQYF
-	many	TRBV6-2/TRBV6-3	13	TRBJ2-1	TGTGCCAGCAGCTATCGAAGCATGCGCGAGCAGTTCTTC	CASSYRSMREQFF
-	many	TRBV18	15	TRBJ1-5	TGTGCCAGCTCACCCAATATTAACAGCAATCAGCCCCAGCATTTT	CASSPNINSNQPQHF
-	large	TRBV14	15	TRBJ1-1	TGTGCCAGCAGCCAATCGCGAGGACAGAACACTGAAGCTTTCTTT	CASSQSRGQNTEAFF
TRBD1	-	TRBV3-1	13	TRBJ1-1	TGTGCCAGCAGCCGTACGGGACAGGGCGAAGCTTTCTTT	CASSRTGQGEAFF
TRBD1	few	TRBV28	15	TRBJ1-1	TGTGCCAGCAGTCCCTCGAGAGGGACAGGCACTGAAGCTTTCTTT	CASSPSRGTGTEAFF
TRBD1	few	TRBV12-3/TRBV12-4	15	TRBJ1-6	TGTGCCAGCAGTCCGCGGACAGGAGAAAATTCACCCCTCCACTTT	CASSPRTGENSPLHF
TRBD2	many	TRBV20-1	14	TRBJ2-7	TGCAGTGCCCACCGGACTAGCGGGGAAATCGAGCAGTACTTC	CSAHRTSGEIEQYF
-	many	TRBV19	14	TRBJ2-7	TGTGCCAGCAACCCTGCCCCGAACTTCTACGAGCAGTACTTC	CASNPAPNFYEQYF
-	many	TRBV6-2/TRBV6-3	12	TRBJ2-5	TGTGCCAGCAGTTATTGGAAAGAGACCCAGTACTTC	CASSYWKETQYF
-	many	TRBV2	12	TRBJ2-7	TGTGCCAGCAGCGGGGACACCTACGAGCAGTACTTC	CASSGDTYEQYF
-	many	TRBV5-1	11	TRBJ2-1	TGCGCCAGCAGCTTGATGGAGGAGCAGTTCTTC	CASSLMEEQFF
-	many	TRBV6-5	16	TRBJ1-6	TGTGCCAGCAGTTACTCGCTCCTCCCTGGGGTTTCACCCCTCCACTTT	CASSYSLLPGVSPLHF
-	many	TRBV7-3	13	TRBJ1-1	TGTGCCAGCAGCTTGGAGAGGAACACTGAAGCTTTCTTT	CASSLERNTEAFF
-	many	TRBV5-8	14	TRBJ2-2	TGTGCCAGTTCTCCCGTACAGTTCACCGGGGAGCTGTTTTTT	CASSPVQFTGELFF
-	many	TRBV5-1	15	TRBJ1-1	TGCGCCAGCAGCTTGGTTTTGGGGTCGAACACTGAAGCTTTCTTT	CASSLVLGSNTEAFF
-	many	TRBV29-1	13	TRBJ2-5	TGCAGCACCGGGGGCAGGGTACAAGAGACCCAGTACTTC	CSTGGRVQETQYF
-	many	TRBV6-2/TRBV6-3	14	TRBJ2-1	TGTGCCAGCAGTTTGGGGGGTATAGGCAATGAGCAGTTCTTC	CASSLGGIGNEQFF
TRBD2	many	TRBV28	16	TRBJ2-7	TGTGCCAGCAGTCCCTACGGACTAGCGGGGGACAAAGAGCAGTACTTC	CASSPYGLAGDKEQYF
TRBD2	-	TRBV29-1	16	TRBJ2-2	TGCAGCGTTAACGACCCGGGGCTAGCGGGAACCGGGGAGCTGTCTTTT	CSVNDPGLAGTGELSF
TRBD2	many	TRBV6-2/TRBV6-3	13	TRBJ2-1	TGTGCCAGCAGGAAAGCGGGAGCGAATGAGCAGTTCTTC	CASRKAGANEQFF
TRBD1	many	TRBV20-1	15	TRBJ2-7	TGCAGTGCTCCGTGGGGACAGGGGGCTCTCTACGAGCAGTACTTC	CSAPWGQGALYEQYF
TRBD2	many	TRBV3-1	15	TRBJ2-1	TGTGCCAGCAGCCAAGGACTAGCGGGAAGGAATGAGCAGTTCTTC	CASSQGLAGRNEQFF
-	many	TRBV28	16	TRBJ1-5	TGTGCCAGCGGAAACGCGGGGGGGAACAGCAATCAGCCCCAGCATTTT	CASGNAGGNSNQPQHF
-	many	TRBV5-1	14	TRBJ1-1	TGCGCCAGCAGCTTGGGAGGGGAAGGCACTGAAGCTTTCTTT	CASSLGGEGTEAFF
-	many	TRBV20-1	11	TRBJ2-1	TGCAGTGCAATCCGACTCAATGAGCAGTTCTTC	CSAIRLNEQFF
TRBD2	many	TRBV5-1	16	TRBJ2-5	TGCGCCAGCAGCTTCGGTAGCGGGAGGGCCGGCGAGACCCAGTACTTC	CASSFGSGRAGETQYF
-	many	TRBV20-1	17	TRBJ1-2	TGCAGTGCTTCCCCTTCCCGGGGGAGCCAAGCTAACTATGGCTACACCTTC	CSASPSRGSQANYGYTF
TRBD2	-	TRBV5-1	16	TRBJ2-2	TGCGCCAGCAGCCCGCCACTAGCGGGAGGAGGAGAGGAGCTGTTTTTT	CASSPPLAGGGEELFF
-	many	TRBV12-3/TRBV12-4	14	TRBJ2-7	TGTGCCAGCACCAAGGCAGGGTCGACGTACGAGCAGTACTTC	CASTKAGSTYEQYF
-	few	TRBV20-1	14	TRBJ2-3	TGCAGTGCTAGAAGCGGGCTCAACACAGATACGCAGTATTTT	CSARSGLNTDTQYF
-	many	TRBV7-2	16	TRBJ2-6	TGTGCCAGCAGCCTAGGTCAGGGCTCTGGGGCCAACGTCCTGACTTTC	CASSLGQGSGANVLTF
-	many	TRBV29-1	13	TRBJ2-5	TGCAGCGTTGAAGTCGGAATCCAAGAGACCCAGTACTTC	CSVEVGIQETQYF